Listed below are T cell receptor beta chains from one sample, sequenced in a study of shared clonotypes between healthy human individuals. Profiling relied on immunoSEQ multiplex PCR, and the TCRdb table lists in-frame clones only, not all of them. This sample yields under 650,000 clones, of which 90% to 96% are seen a single time; about 0.064% belongs to the top ten. The sample comprised naive CD4+ T cells sorted from blood. Source of these receptors: a woman between 25 and 40 years old in good health. The CDR3 runs from the conserved cysteine through the conserved F or W. The order of the fields is clone size, CDR3 length, J gene, D gene, V gene, CDR3 protein, CDR3 DNA. The D gene is left open where the match is weak. A clone size is listed for some rows: how often the clone was seen (once, few, many), or a class if it is expanded.

NA	14	TRBJ2-7	TRBD2	TRBV5-1	CASSRLAGGSEQYF	TGCGCCAGCAGCCGACTAGCGGGAGGCTCTGAGCAGTACTTC
NA	14	TRBJ1-1	NA	TRBV10-2	CASSTQGMDTEAFF	TGCGCCAGCAGTACCCAGGGAATGGACACTGAAGCTTTCTTT
NA	14	TRBJ1-2	TRBD1	TRBV28	CASRMGTGNYGYTF	TGTGCCAGCAGGATGGGGACAGGGAACTATGGCTACACCTTC
NA	16	TRBJ2-1	NA	TRBV10-3	CAISAPTEAGYNEQFF	TGTGCCATCAGTGCCCCGACAGAGGCGGGCTACAATGAGCAGTTCTTC
NA	13	TRBJ1-2	NA	TRBV5-1	CASSLGADYGYTF	TGCGCCAGCAGCTTGGGGGCGGACTATGGCTACACCTTC
NA	17	TRBJ2-3	TRBD2	TRBV23-1	CASSTRKGSGNTDTQYF	TGCGCCAGCAGTACCAGAAAGGGTAGCGGGAACACAGATACGCAGTATTTT
NA	15	TRBJ2-7	TRBD1	TRBV6-5	CASSTRTGESYEQYF	TGTGCCAGCAGCACCAGGACAGGGGAATCCTACGAGCAGTACTTC
NA	15	TRBJ2-7	TRBD2	TRBV7-2	CASSTRTSGSPEQYF	TGTGCCAGCAGCACACGGACTAGCGGGAGCCCCGAGCAGTACTTC
NA	15	TRBJ1-2	NA	TRBV2	CASSPPVTTTYGYTF	TGTGCCAGCAGTCCCCCCGTGACAACGACTTATGGCTACACCTTC
NA	17	TRBJ2-3	TRBD2	TRBV23-1	CASSQQEREIGTDTQYF	TGCGCCAGCAGTCAACAAGAGCGGGAGATTGGTACAGATACGCAGTATTTT
NA	14	TRBJ2-3	TRBD1	TRBV4-2	CASSPTGGGDTQYF	TGTGCCAGCAGCCCCACAGGGGGCGGAGATACGCAGTATTTT
NA	14	TRBJ1-5	TRBD1	TRBV6-1	CASSPGQGNQPQHF	TGTGCCAGCAGCCCCGGACAGGGGAATCAGCCCCAGCATTTT
NA	13	TRBJ2-7	NA	TRBV18	CASSSGQDYEQYF	TGTGCCAGCTCATCGGGACAAGACTACGAGCAGTACTTC
NA	12	TRBJ2-7	NA	TRBV7-9	CASSLEGGEQYF	TGTGCCAGCAGCTTAGAAGGGGGGGAGCAGTACTTC
NA	10	TRBJ2-7	NA	TRBV20-1	CSAAGYEQYF	TGCAGTGCTGCGGGCTACGAGCAGTACTTC
NA	15	TRBJ1-1	NA	TRBV18	CASSPKTYLGPEAFF	TGTGCCAGCTCACCAAAAACATACTTGGGACCCGAAGCTTTCTTT
once	14	TRBJ2-2	TRBD2	TRBV10-3	CAISVAGTTGELFF	TGTGCCATCAGTGTAGCGGGTACCACCGGGGAGCTGTTTTTT
NA	12	TRBJ1-4	NA	TRBV28	CASRARNEKLFF	TGTGCCAGCAGGGCCCGTAATGAAAAACTGTTTTTT
NA	15	TRBJ1-6	TRBD1	TRBV4-1	CASSQGLDRDSPLHF	TGCGCCAGCAGCCAAGGGCTAGACAGGGATTCACCCCTCCACTTT
NA	12	TRBJ1-6	NA	TRBV27	CASSLYNSPLHF	TGTGCCAGCAGTTTATATAATTCACCCCTCCACTTT
NA	16	TRBJ2-3	NA	TRBV7-9	CASTPPGPPGTDTQYF	TGTGCCAGCACCCCTCCAGGACCGCCCGGCACAGATACGCAGTATTTT
NA	13	TRBJ1-3	NA	TRBV11-3	CASSLGSENTIYF	TGTGCCAGCAGCTTAGGCAGTGAAAACACCATATATTTT
NA	14	TRBJ1-2	NA	TRBV9	CASSVVPGDDGYTF	TGTGCCAGCAGCGTAGTTCCGGGGGACGATGGCTACACCTTC
NA	13	TRBJ1-5	NA	TRBV19	CASSGGTNQPQHF	TGTGCCAGTAGTGGCGGAACCAATCAGCCCCAGCATTTT
NA	14	TRBJ2-3	NA	TRBV7-2	CASNIYGLTDTQYF	TGTGCCAGCAACATCTACGGACTAACAGATACGCAGTATTTT
NA	15	TRBJ2-7	NA	TRBV5-1	CASSIAGSGWNEQYF	TGCGCCAGCAGCATTGCCGGGTCAGGGTGGAACGAGCAGTACTTC
NA	14	TRBJ2-2	NA	TRBV7-7	CASRRDSNTGELFF	TGTGCCAGCAGGCGGGACAGCAACACCGGGGAGCTGTTTTTT